This T cell receptor (beta chain) is from a study of blood T cells in healthy people across ages. Study findings and constraints: It was the long-lived donors that had more naive CD4+ cells and higher diversity than aged donors.

A second PCR, run for about 6 to 12 cycles, used a sample-barcoded 5' primer plus a J-beta primer mix. One entry per CDR3 protein results from TCRdb running MiXCR on the 5' RACE reads. The sample carries around 1.1 million distinct CDR3 sequences, roughly two fifths recorded once. Germline assignment: CDR1 MNHEY and CDR2 SVGEGT. CDR3 length equals 15 residues. This clonotype has more than one count but fewer than ten. What it recognizes is unknown. Sequenced: blood. This chain connects TRBV6-2 or TRBV6-3 to TRBJ2-1; possible D gene TRBD1, 6 bases. The J call is doubtful: the DNA matches TRBJ2-7 better. This TCR came from a man aged 18 to 29 in good health. The CDR3 spells CASRYTGLSYNEQYF. The CDR3 bases are TGTGCCAGCAGATATACAGGGTTATCCTACAATGAGCAGTACTTC.